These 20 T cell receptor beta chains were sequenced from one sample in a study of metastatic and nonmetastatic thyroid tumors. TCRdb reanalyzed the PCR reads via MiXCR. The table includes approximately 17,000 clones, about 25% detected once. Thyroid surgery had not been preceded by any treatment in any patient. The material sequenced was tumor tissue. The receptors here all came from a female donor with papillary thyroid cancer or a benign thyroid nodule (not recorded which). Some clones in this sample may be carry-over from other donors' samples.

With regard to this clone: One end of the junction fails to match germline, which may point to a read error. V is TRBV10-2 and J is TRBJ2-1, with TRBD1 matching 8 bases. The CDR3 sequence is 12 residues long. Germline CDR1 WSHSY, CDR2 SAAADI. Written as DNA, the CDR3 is TGCGCCAGCAGTTCAGGGGGCGGTGAGCATTTCTTC. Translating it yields CASSSGGGEHFF.

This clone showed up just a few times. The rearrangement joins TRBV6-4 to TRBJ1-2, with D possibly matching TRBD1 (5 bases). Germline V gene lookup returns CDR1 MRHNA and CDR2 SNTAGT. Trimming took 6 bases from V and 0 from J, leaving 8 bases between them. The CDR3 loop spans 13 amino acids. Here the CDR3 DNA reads TGTGCCAGCAGCCCGGACACTAACTATGGCTACACCTTC. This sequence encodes CASSPDTNYGYTF.

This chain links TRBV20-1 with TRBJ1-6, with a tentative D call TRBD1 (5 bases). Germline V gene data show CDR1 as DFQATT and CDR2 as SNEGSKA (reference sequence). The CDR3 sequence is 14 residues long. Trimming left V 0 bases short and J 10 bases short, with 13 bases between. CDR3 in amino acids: CSAREGRVGSPLHF. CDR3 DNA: TGCAGTGCTAGAGAGGGCAGGGTAGGCTCACCCCTCCACTTT.

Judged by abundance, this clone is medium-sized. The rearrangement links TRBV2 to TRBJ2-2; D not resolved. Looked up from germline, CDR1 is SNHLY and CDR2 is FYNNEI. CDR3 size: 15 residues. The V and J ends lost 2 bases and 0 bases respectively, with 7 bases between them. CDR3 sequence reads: CASSEPHANTGELFF. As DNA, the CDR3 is TGTGCCAGCAGTGAACCGCACGCGAACACCGGGGAGCTGTTTTTT. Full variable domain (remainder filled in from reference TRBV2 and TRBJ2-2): EPEVTQTPSHQVTQMGQEVILRCVPISNHLYFYWYRQILGQKVEFLVSFYNNEISEKSEIFDDQFSVERPDGSNFTLKIRSTKLEDSAMYFCASSEPHANTGELFFGEGSRLTVL.

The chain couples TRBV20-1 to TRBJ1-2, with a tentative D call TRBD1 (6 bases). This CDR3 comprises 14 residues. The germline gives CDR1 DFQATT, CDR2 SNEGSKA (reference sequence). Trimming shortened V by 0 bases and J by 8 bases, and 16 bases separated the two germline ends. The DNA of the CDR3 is TGCAGTGCTAGAGATCCAACAGGGTATGGGGGCTACACCTTC. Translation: CSARDPTGYGGYTF.

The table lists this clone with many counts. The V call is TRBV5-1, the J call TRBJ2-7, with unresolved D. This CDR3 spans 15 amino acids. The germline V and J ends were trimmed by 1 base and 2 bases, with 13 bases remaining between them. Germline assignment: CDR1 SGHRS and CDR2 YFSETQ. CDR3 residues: CASSLRLGPAYEQYF. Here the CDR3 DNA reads TGCGCCAGCAGCTTGCGCCTTGGACCTGCCTACGAGCAGTACTTC. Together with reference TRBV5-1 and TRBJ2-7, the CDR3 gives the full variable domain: KAGVTQTPRYLIKTRGQQVTLSCSPISGHRSVSWYQQTPGQGLQFLFEYFSETQRNKGNFPGRFSGRQFSNSRSEMNVSTLELGDSALYLCASSLRLGPAYEQYFGPGTRLTVT.

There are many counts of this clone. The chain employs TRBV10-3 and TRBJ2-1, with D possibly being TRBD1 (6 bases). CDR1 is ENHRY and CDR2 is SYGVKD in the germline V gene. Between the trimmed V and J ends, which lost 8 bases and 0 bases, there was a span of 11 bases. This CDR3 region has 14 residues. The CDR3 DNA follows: TGTGCCATCGACCGAGGGGGCTCCTACAATGAGCAGTTCTTC. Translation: CAIDRGGSYNEQFF.

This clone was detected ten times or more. Here the CDR3 reads CATSDRVASYEQYF. The DNA for the CDR3 is TGTGCCACCAGCGACCGGGTCGCATCCTACGAGCAGTACTTC. V gene TRBV15 combines with J gene TRBJ2-7; D unclear. The V and J ends lost 5 bases and 1 base respectively, with 12 bases between them. Germline CDR1 reads LNHNV; CDR2 reads YYDKDF (reference sequence). The CDR3 consists of 14 residues.

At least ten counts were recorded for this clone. The CDR3 DNA follows: TGTGCCAGCAGCCCAAGACCTAACTATGGCTACACCTTC. This codes for CASSPRPNYGYTF. V gene TRBV5-6 combines with J gene TRBJ1-2; D call uncertain. This CDR3 has 13 amino acids. Germline V lookup: CDR1 SGHDT, CDR2 YYEEEE. Trimming cost V 4 bases and J 0 bases, with 7 bases left between them.

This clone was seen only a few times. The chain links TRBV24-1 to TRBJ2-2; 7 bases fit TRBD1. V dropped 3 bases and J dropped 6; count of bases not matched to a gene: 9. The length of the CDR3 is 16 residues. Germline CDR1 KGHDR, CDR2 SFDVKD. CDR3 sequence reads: CATSDRVQGSSGELFF. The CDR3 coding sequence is TGTGCCACCAGTGATCGGGTACAGGGGTCCTCCGGGGAGCTGTTTTTT.

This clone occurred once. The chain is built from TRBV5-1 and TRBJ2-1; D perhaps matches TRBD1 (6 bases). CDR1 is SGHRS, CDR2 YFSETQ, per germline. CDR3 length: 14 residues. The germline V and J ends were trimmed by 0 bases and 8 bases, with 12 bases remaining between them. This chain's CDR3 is CASSLGGPEDEQFF. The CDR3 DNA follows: TGCGCCAGCAGCTTGGGGGGGCCCGAGGATGAGCAGTTCTTC.

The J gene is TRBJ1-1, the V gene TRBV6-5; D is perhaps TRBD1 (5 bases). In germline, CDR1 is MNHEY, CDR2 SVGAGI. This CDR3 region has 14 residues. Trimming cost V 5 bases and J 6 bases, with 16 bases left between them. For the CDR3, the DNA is TGTGCCAGCAGTAACCCCGACAGAAAGGCTGAAGCTTTCTTT. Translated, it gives CASSNPDRKAEAFF.

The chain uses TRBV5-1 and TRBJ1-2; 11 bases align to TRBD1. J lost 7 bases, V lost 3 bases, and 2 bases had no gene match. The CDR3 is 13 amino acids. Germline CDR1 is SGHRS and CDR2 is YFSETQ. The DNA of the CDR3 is TGCGCCAGCAGCTCTGGGACAGGGGGTGGCTACACCTTC. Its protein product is CASSSGTGGGYTF.

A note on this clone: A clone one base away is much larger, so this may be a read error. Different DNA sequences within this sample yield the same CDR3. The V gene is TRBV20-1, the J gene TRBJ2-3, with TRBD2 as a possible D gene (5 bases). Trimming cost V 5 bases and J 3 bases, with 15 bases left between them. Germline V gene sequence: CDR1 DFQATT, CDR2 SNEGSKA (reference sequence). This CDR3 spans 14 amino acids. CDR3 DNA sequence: TGCAGTGCTGAAGACTACGACCGTACAGATACGCAGTATTTT. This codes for CSAEDYDRTDTQYF.

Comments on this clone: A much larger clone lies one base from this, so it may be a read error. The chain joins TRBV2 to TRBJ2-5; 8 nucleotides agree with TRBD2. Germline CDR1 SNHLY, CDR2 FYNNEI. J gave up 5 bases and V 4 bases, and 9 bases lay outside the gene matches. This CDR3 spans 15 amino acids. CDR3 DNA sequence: TGTGCCAGCAGTGGGGGCGGGAGGTCCTCGGAGACCCAGTACTTC. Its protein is CASSGGGRSSETQYF.

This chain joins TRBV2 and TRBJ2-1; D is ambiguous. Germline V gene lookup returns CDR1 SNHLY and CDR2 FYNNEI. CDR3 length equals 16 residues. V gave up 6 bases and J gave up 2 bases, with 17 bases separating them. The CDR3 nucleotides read TGTGCCAGCAGGGCTTTGGACCCGGTGACCTACAATGAGCAGTTCTTC. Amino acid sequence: CASRALDPVTYNEQFF.

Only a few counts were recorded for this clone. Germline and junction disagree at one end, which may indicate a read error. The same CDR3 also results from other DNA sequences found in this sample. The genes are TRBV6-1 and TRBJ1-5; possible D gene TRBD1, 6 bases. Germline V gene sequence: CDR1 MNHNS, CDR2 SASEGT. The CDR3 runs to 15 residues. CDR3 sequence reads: CASSPGTGSNQPQHF. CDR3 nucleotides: TGTGCCAGCAGCCCCGGAACAGGGAGCAATCAGCCCCAACATTTT.

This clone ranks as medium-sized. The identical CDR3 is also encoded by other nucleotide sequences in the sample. The CDR3 DNA is TGTGCCAGCAGCCCTAGCGGGGGGGGGGCCTACGAGCAGTACTTC. This translates into CASSPSGGGAYEQYF. This chain links TRBV3-1 with TRBJ2-7, with 12 bases that match TRBD2. CDR3 length equals 15 residues. Per the germline V gene, CDR1 is LGHDT and CDR2 is YNNKEL (reference sequence). V gave up 4 bases and J gave up 2 bases; unmatched junction bases: 3.

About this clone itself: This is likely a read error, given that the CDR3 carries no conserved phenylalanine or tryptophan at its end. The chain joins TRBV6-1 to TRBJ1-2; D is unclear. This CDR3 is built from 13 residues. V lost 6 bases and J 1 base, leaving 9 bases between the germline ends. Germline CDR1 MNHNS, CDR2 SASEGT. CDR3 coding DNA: TGTGCCAGCAGATTGTGGTTTAACTATGGCTACACCCTC. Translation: CASRLWFNYGYTL.

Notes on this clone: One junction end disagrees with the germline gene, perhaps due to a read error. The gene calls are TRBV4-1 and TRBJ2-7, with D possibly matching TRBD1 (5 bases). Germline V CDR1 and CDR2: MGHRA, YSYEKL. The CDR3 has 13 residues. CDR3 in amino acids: CASSQIQLRDLDF. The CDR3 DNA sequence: TGCGCCAGCAGCCAAATCCAACTCAGGGATCTGGACTTC.